A selection of T cell receptor beta chains follows, all from one sample in a study of cytomegalovirus exposure and HLA in healthy donors. Sequencing was performed with immunoSEQ multiplex PCR; in TCRdb, only in-frame clones are kept and a portion is missing. Among about 190,000 clones listed, approximately 83% were seen once. Sequenced sample: PBMCs. These receptors originate from a woman in her forties or fifties in good health and CMV-seropositive. Both conserved end residues are part of each CDR3. The D gene is left open where the match is weak. For some rows the clone size is stated as once, few or many, or as a class when expanded; others skip it.

length	J	D	size	V	CDR3	DNA
14	TRBJ2-5	TRBD1	.	TRBV5-1	CASSSSGGQGTQYF	TGCGCCAGCAGCTCGTCCGGGGGACAGGGAACCCAGTACTTC
13	TRBJ1-1	.	.	TRBV7-2	CASSALWGAEAFF	TGTGCCAGCAGTGCTCTCTGGGGGGCTGAAGCTTTCTTT
15	TRBJ2-2	.	.	TRBV9	CASSVEDEGAGELFF	TGTGCCAGCAGCGTAGAAGATGAGGGGGCCGGGGAGCTGTTTTTT
14	TRBJ2-5	.	.	TRBV11-1	CASNHAAVRETQYF	TGTGCCAGCAACCACGCCGCGGTCCGGGAGACCCAGTACTTC
16	TRBJ1-1	.	.	TRBV7-6	CASSLYRDGTNTEAFF	TGTGCCAGCAGCCTATATCGAGACGGGACTAACACTGAAGCTTTCTTT
16	TRBJ1-2	TRBD1	.	TRBV5-4	CASSPAGTGGLLGYTF	TGTGCCAGCAGCCCGGCCGGGACAGGAGGCCTCTTGGGCTACACCTTC
15	TRBJ2-7	.	.	TRBV6-1	CASSGSWYFLYEQYF	TGTGCCAGCAGCGGTTCCTGGTATTTTCTCTACGAGCAGTACTTC
14	TRBJ2-3	.	once	TRBV5-4	CASSLSTSTDTQYF	TGTGCCAGCAGCTTGAGTACTAGCACAGATACGCAGTATTTT
14	TRBJ1-1	TRBD1	.	TRBV27	CASSQARTGTEAFF	TGTGCCAGCAGTCAGGCGAGGACAGGGACTGAAGCTTTCTTT
14	TRBJ1-2	.	.	TRBV15	CATSSTGLLYGYTF	TGTGCCACCAGCAGTACAGGGCTCCTATATGGCTACACCTTC
16	TRBJ1-5	.	.	TRBV19	CASSGGLGVFHQPQHF	TGTGCCAGTAGTGGGGGGTTGGGGGTATTCCATCAGCCCCAGCATTTT
10	TRBJ1-2	.	.	TRBV20-1	CSASGLGYTF	TGCAGTGCTAGTGGGCTTGGCTACACCTTC
15	TRBJ2-5	TRBD1	.	TRBV11-1	CASSRTGRAQETQYF	TGTGCCAGCAGCCGGACAGGGCGGGCCCAAGAGACCCAGTACTTC
16	TRBJ1-5	.	.	TRBV30	CAWSHEGRTEDQPQHF	TGTGCCTGGAGCCACGAAGGCCGGACAGAGGATCAGCCCCAGCATTTT
15	TRBJ1-5	TRBD1	.	TRBV2	CASSSQGLANQPQHF	TGTGCCAGCAGTTCACAGGGGTTGGCCAATCAGCCCCAGCATTTT
15	TRBJ2-1	.	.	TRBV6-5	CASTDGQQVNNEQFF	TGTGCCAGCACCGATGGACAGCAAGTGAACAATGAGCAGTTCTTC
13	TRBJ1-1	.	.	TRBV7-9	CASSIDGNTEAFF	TGTGCCAGCAGCATAGACGGGAACACTGAAGCTTTCTTT
14	TRBJ2-1	TRBD1	.	TRBV7-8	CASRKTGEGNEQFF	TGTGCCAGCAGGAAAACAGGGGAAGGCAATGAGCAGTTCTTC
15	TRBJ1-6	.	.	TRBV9	CASSVYALGRAPLHF	TGTGCCAGCAGCGTATATGCGTTGGGGCGCGCACCCCTCCACTTT
16	TRBJ1-4	.	.	TRBV18	CASSSTKSTGFEKLFF	TGTGCCAGCTCATCAACTAAGTCAACAGGTTTTGAAAAACTGTTTTTT
16	TRBJ2-7	TRBD2	.	TRBV7-6	CASSLVASGAVYEQYF	TGTGCCAGCAGCTTAGTGGCTAGCGGGGCAGTCTACGAGCAGTACTTC
15	TRBJ2-3	.	.	TRBV7-6	CASSPSLTSTDTQYF	TGTGCCAGCAGCCCCTCCTTGACTAGCACAGATACGCAGTATTTT
14	TRBJ1-1	.	few	TRBV27	CATFSTDLNTEAFF	TGTGCCACCTTTTCGACAGACTTGAACACTGAAGCTTTCTTT
14	TRBJ2-7	.	.	TRBV7-2	CASSPRDGGYEQYF	TGTGCCAGCAGCCCCAGAGACGGAGGCTACGAGCAGTACTTC
15	TRBJ2-3	.	.	TRBV19	CASRGRAGGTDTQYF	TGTGCCAGTAGAGGAAGGGCAGGGGGCACAGATACGCAGTATTTT
17	TRBJ1-4	.	few	TRBV7-3	CASSDYREGRANEKLFF	TGTGCCAGCAGCGACTACAGGGAAGGTCGCGCTAATGAAAAACTGTTTTTT
12	TRBJ2-2	.	.	TRBV27	CASSGSSGELFF	TGTGCCAGCAGTGGGAGCTCCGGGGAGCTGTTTTTT
18	TRBJ2-2	.	.	TRBV15	CATSRGRTGRTTTGELFF	TGTGCCACCAGCAGGGGGAGGACAGGAAGGACCACCACCGGGGAGCTGTTTTTT
14	TRBJ1-1	.	few	TRBV18	CASSPQAGHTEAFF	TGTGCCAGCTCACCACAAGCAGGGCATACTGAAGCTTTCTTT
12	TRBJ1-2	.	.	TRBV6-1	CASRHTSYGYTF	TGTGCCAGCAGGCACACCTCCTATGGCTACACCTTC
13	TRBJ1-1	.	.	TRBV9	CASSPILNTEAFF	TGTGCCAGCAGCCCCATTCTGAACACTGAAGCTTTCTTT
15	TRBJ2-5	TRBD1	.	TRBV9	CASSRRDRGEETQYF	TGTGCCAGCAGCCGCCGGGACAGGGGGGAAGAGACCCAGTACTTC
13	TRBJ1-1	TRBD1	.	TRBV9	CASSATGGTEAFF	TGTGCCAGCAGCGCGACAGGGGGTACTGAAGCTTTCTTT
14	TRBJ2-5	TRBD1	.	TRBV5-4	CASSLEGAGETQYF	TGTGCCAGCAGCTTAGAGGGGGCGGGTGAGACCCAGTACTTC
15	TRBJ1-4	.	.	TRBV9	CASSEPFGRGEKLFF	TGTGCCAGCAGCGAACCTTTCGGGCGAGGGGAAAAACTGTTTTTT
15	TRBJ2-5	.	once	TRBV5-4	CASSLARYRQETQYF	TGTGCCAGCAGCTTGGCTAGATATCGGCAAGAGACCCAGTACTTC
16	TRBJ1-1	TRBD1	.	TRBV7-2	CASSSTLDRANTEAFF	TGTGCCAGCAGCTCTACTCTCGACAGGGCCAACACTGAAGCTTTCTTT
15	TRBJ2-1	TRBD2	.	TRBV6-5	CATSFSGGYPHEQFF	TGTGCCACCTCCTTTAGCGGGGGATATCCCCATGAGCAGTTCTTC